These 2 T cell receptor beta chains were all obtained from the same sample, sequenced in a study of identical twins. TCRdb re-called the 5' RACE reads with MiXCR, one entry per CDR3 protein. The repertoire holds about 18,000 distinct CDR3 sequences, with around 70% as singletons. The specimen sequenced was memory (CD45RO+) T cells sorted from blood. These receptors all come from a young woman in good health. This table probably holds off-target reads from a library built for another chain.

This rearrangement joins TRBV18 to TRBJ2-2; TRBD2 might be the D (6 bases). Per germline, CDR1 KGHSH and CDR2 LQKENI. Trimming removed 6 bases from V and 2 bases from J, with 19 bases in between. This CDR3 has 17 amino acids. The DNA for the CDR3 is TGTGCCAGCTCCCCGAACCTAGGCGGGACCAACACCGGGGAGCTGTTTTTT. Translated, it gives CASSPNLGGTNTGELFF.

The rearrangement uses TRBV18 and TRBJ2-3; perhaps TRBD2 as D (5 bases). This CDR3 comprises 15 residues. V was pared by 5 bases and J by 0 bases, with 12 bases between. The germline gives CDR1 KGHSH, CDR2 LQKENI. CDR3 amino acids: CASSSLTGSTDTQYF. CDR3 nucleotide sequence: TGTGCCAGCTCATCTCTCACGGGGAGCACAGATACGCAGTATTTT.